This passage covers 15 T cell receptor beta chains from one sample sequenced in a study of blood T cell repertoires in COVID-19. Produced via immunoSEQ multiplex PCR; TCRdb's table is partial and in-frame only. The repertoire consists of 250,000 to 350,000 clones, with around 91% occurring once and the leading ten covering roughly 2.3%. Sample: PBMCs or T cells enriched from blood (not recorded which). Receptor source: a woman between 18 and 29 years old who had recovered from COVID-19.

This chain connects TRBV5-1 to TRBJ1-1; 10 bases agree with TRBD1. Trimming took 2 bases from V and 2 from J; bases not matched to a gene: 6. The CDR3 spans 16 residues. In germline, CDR1 is SGHRS, CDR2 YFSETQ. In DNA form, the CDR3 reads TGCGCCAGCAGCTTCGACAGGGGGCGCGTAAACACTGAAGCTTTCTTT. Its translation: CASSFDRGRVNTEAFF. The full variable domain, completed using reference TRBV5-1 and TRBJ1-1, is KAGVTQTPRYLIKTRGQQVTLSCSPISGHRSVSWYQQTPGQGLQFLFEYFSETQRNKGNFPGRFSGRQFSNSRSEMNVSTLELGDSALYLCASSFDRGRVNTEAFFGQGTRLTVV.

The chain is built from TRBV19 and TRBJ1-5; no reliable D call. The CDR3 runs 14 residues. V gave up 5 bases and J gave up 5 bases, with 13 bases separating them. CDR1 LNHDA and CDR2 SQIVND come from the germline V gene (reference sequence). CDR3 sequence: CASSWEILDQPQHF. The CDR3 DNA follows: TGTGCCAGTAGTTGGGAGATCCTCGATCAGCCCCAGCATTTT. The full variable domain, in which reference TRBV19 and TRBJ1-5 provide the parts outside the CDR3, is DGGITQSPKYLFRKEGQNVTLSCEQNLNHDAMYWYRQDPGQGLRLIYYSQIVNDFQKGDIAEGYSVSREKKESFPLTVTSAQKNPTAFYLCASSWEILDQPQHFGDGTRLSIL.

The chain recombines TRBV9 with TRBJ2-7; weak D call: TRBD2 (5 bases). V lost 3 bases to trimming and J lost 3 bases, with 10 bases between them. This CDR3 has 13 residues. The germline V gene has CDR1 SGDLS and CDR2 YYNGEE. DNA for the CDR3: TGTGCCAGCAGCGCCGGGGTATTCTACGAGCAGTACTTC. Encoded protein: CASSAGVFYEQYF.

This clone showed up just once. The rearrangement joins TRBV10-2 to TRBJ2-2; no firm D call. The V gene lost 3 bases and the J gene lost 1 base, with 3 bases spanning the gap. This CDR3 has 13 residues. CDR1 is WSHSY and CDR2 is SAAADI in the germline V gene. The CDR3 nucleotides are TGCGCCAGCAGTGACCAGAACACCGGGGAGCTGTTTTTT. It yields the protein CASSDQNTGELFF.

The rearrangement uses TRBV4-2 and TRBJ1-4; D is ambiguous. Trimming removed 0 bases from V and 7 bases from J, with 12 bases in between. CDR3 length: 15 residues. Per the germline V gene, CDR1 is LGHNA and CDR2 is YNFKEQ. The CDR3 DNA is TGTGCCAGCAGCCAAGAAAGAGGGTCCGGTGAAAAACTGTTTTTT. This sequence encodes CASSQERGSGEKLFF.

This clone was counted a single time. The chain uses TRBV7-8 and TRBJ2-2; weak D call: TRBD1 (7 bases). This CDR3 contains 12 residues. V lost 8 bases and J 5 bases, leaving 9 bases between the germline ends. From germline, CDR1 is SGHVS and CDR2 FQNEAQ. CDR3 sequence (DNA): TGTGCCAGCCAGGGGGGAACCGGGGAGCTGTTTTTT. Encoded protein: CASQGGTGELFF.

The J gene is TRBJ1-2, the V gene TRBV5-4; D possibly corresponds to TRBD1 (5 bases). This CDR3 comprises 14 residues. V was shortened by 4 bases and J by 4 bases, with 14 bases between the two germline ends. Germline values: CDR1 SGHNT, CDR2 YYREEE (reference sequence). CDR3 residues: CASSRDLVGYGYTF. As DNA, the CDR3 is TGTGCCAGCAGCCGGGACTTGGTTGGCTATGGCTACACCTTC.

The CDR3 DNA reads as TGTGCCAGCAGCTTAATAGAGGGCGATGGCTACACCTTC. Translation gives CASSLIEGDGYTF. The chain combines TRBV5-6 with TRBJ1-2, with no clear D. From germline, CDR1 is SGHDT and CDR2 YYEEEE. The V end was cut by 2 bases, the J end by 6 bases, with 11 bases between. The length of the CDR3 is 13 residues.

This sequence joins TRBV28 and TRBJ1-2, with TRBD1 identical over 10 bases. From germline, CDR1 is MDHEN and CDR2 SYDVKM. The V and J ends lost 5 bases and 3 bases, in that order; junction bases with no gene match: 6. The CDR3 length is 15 residues. The CDR3 region is CASSAPGQGDYGYTF. CDR3 bases: TGTGCCAGCAGTGCCCCCGGACAGGGGGACTATGGCTACACCTTC.

This clone showed up just once. Within the sample, other DNA sequences also encode this same CDR3. This rearrangement joins TRBV2 to TRBJ1-2, with 7 nucleotides matching TRBD1. Germline values: CDR1 SNHLY, CDR2 FYNNEI. Trimming took 2 bases from V and 0 from J; bases not matched to a gene: 0. The CDR3 has 14 residues. CDR3 nucleotide sequence: TGTGCCAGCAGTGAACAGGGGGCTAACTATGGCTACACCTTC. The encoded protein is CASSEQGANYGYTF.

A few counts support this clone. The CDR3 protein is CASSRKSDRLAGGYNEQFF. The CDR3 region has the DNA TGTGCCAGCAGTCGAAAATCGGACAGACTAGCGGGGGGATACAATGAGCAGTTCTTC. The J gene is TRBJ2-1, the V gene TRBV27; TRBD2 aligns across 13 bases. The CDR3 totals 19 residues. V was pared by 5 bases and J by 4 bases, with 14 bases of the junction left unmatched. The V gene's germline CDR1 is MNHEY and CDR2 SMNVEV (reference sequence).

V is TRBV18 and J is TRBJ1-5; D is uncertain. CDR1 and CDR2 from the germline V gene are KGHSH and LQKENI. CDR3 length equals 14 residues. Trimming took 3 bases from V and 1 from J, leaving 7 bases between them. The CDR3 is CASSPAGSNQPQHF. The CDR3 DNA sequence: TGTGCCAGCTCACCCGCCGGGAGCAATCAGCCCCAGCATTTT.

The rearrangement links TRBV30 to TRBJ2-7, with 8 nucleotides matching TRBD1. Germline-derived CDR1 and CDR2 are GTSNPN and SVGIG (reference sequence). V trimming: 4 bases; J trimming: 7 bases; junction bases outside the gene matches: 9. The CDR3 consists of 13 residues. Here the CDR3 reads CAWKGDRRREQYF. In DNA form, the CDR3 reads TGTGCCTGGAAAGGGGACAGGAGGAGGGAGCAGTACTTC.

This clone was recorded only once. This chain connects TRBV2 to TRBJ1-4; 7 bases map to TRBD1. The CDR3 contains 12 residues. Trimming took 8 bases from V and 5 from J; bases not matched to a gene: 2. Looked up from germline, CDR1 is SNHLY and CDR2 is FYNNEI. This CDR3 is CASGTDNEKLFF. CDR3 in DNA: TGTGCCAGCGGGACAGACAATGAAAAACTGTTTTTT.

The chain combines TRBV5-1 with TRBJ2-7, with no clear D. Germline V gives CDR1 SGHRS, CDR2 YFSETQ. CDR3 length: 11 amino acids. Between the trimmed V and J ends, which lost 3 bases and 7 bases, there was a span of 8 bases. The CDR3 is CASSSTREQYF. DNA for the CDR3: TGCGCCAGCAGCTCAACAAGAGAGCAGTACTTC.